The clone carrying this T cell receptor beta chain came up a few times. Noted treatment: oral pan-JAK inhibitor, 5-10 mg twice daily. The study team obtained lesional scalp punch biopsies and peripheral blood from alopecia areata patients. These data belong to a study of CD8+ T cells in alopecia areata. On the study more broadly: In an open-label trial, patients got 5 to 10 mg tofacitinib twice daily. Treatment with tofacitinib (6 to 18 months) was followed by 6 months off drug.

Extraction of RNA preceded its reverse transcription into cDNA, which served as the sequencing template. Some clones are missing from TCRdb's copy, which holds only in-frame ones; the method was immunoSEQ multiplex PCR. The sample includes about 200,000 clones, roughly two fifths seen only once; the top ten take 0.48%. V was clipped by 0 bases and J by 7 bases, with 9 bases between them. The V gene's germline CDR1 is SEHNR and CDR2 FQNEAQ (reference sequence). This CDR3 spans 13 amino acids. The source of this sequence is a human donor with alopecia areata. The sequenced sample was CD4+ T cells sorted from blood, obtained at approximately week 31, from a patient treated with tofacitinib. V is TRBV7-9 and J is TRBJ1-1; TRBD1 might be the D (5 bases). In DNA form, the CDR3 reads TGTGCCAGCAGCTTAGCTAGGGACGGTGAAGCTTTCTTT. This encodes CASSLARDGEAFF.